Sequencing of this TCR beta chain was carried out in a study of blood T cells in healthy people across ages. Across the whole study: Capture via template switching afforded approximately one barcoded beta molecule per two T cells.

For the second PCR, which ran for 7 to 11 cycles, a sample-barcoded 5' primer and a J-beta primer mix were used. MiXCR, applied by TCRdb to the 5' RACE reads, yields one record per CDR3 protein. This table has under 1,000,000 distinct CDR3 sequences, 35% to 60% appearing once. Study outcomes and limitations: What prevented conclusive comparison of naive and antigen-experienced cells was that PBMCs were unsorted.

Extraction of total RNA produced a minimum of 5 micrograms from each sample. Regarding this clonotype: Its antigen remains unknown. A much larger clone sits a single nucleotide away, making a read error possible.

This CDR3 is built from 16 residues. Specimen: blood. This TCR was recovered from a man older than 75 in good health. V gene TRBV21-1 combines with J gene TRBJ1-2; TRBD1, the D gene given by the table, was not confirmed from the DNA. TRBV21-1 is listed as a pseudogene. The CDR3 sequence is CASSRTSGTGRYGHTF. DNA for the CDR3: TGTGCCAGCAGCAGGACATCCGGGACAGGGCGCTATGGCCACACCTTC.